The rows below give T cell receptor beta chains drawn from one sample of a study of T cell responses to AZD1222 COVID-19 vaccine. Measured with immunoSEQ multiplex PCR; TCRdb has only the in-frame clones, and not every one. The sample has some 150,000 clones, around 88% seen once. The sequencing used peripheral blood, collected on day 0 of AZD1222 vaccination. Every receptor here comes from an adult in good health. Each CDR3 is given with its conserved first and last residue. The D gene is left open where the match is weak. Clone size appears in some rows only: once, few, many, or a class for an expanded clone.

J gene,V gene,D gene,clone size,CDR3 protein,CDR3 DNA
TRBJ2-5,TRBV28,NA,NA,CASSLGSEKTQYF,TGTGCCAGCAGTCTCGGGTCAGAAAAGACCCAGTACTTC
TRBJ1-2,TRBV3-1/TRBV3-2,NA,few,CASSQDGTIGYTF,TGTGCCAGCAGCCAAGATGGTACAATTGGCTACACCTTC
TRBJ1-5,TRBV4-2,TRBD1,NA,CASSRQGDNQPQHF,TGTGCCAGCAGCCGACAGGGAGACAATCAGCCCCAGCATTTT
TRBJ1-1,TRBV3-1/TRBV3-2,NA,once,CASSHPGGRSEAFF,TGTGCCAGCAGCCACCCTGGGGGAAGGTCTGAAGCTTTCTTT
TRBJ2-7,TRBV11-1,NA,NA,CASARSLSDYEQYF,TGTGCCAGCGCTAGATCCCTGAGTGACTACGAGCAGTACTTC
TRBJ2-5,TRBV5-4,TRBD2,NA,CASSSSGGAETQYF,TGTGCCAGCAGCTCCAGCGGGGGGGCTGAGACCCAGTACTTC
TRBJ2-5,TRBV29-1,NA,NA,CSATGSDETQYF,TGCAGCGCCACAGGGAGCGATGAGACCCAGTACTTC
TRBJ2-7,TRBV6-5,NA,NA,CASSHRWPTAVQYF,TGTGCCAGCAGCCACCGGTGGCCCACAGCCGTGCAGTACTTC
TRBJ1-2,TRBV7-2,NA,NA,CASSLVPQGNYGYTF,TGTGCCAGCAGCTTAGTGCCCCAGGGCAACTATGGCTACACCTTC
TRBJ2-3,TRBV7-8,NA,NA,CASSPLFYTQYF,TGTGCCAGCAGCCCTCTATTCTATACGCAGTATTTT
TRBJ1-1,TRBV6-4,TRBD1,NA,CASSATVGTGTTEAFF,TGTGCCAGCAGCGCCACCGTGGGGACAGGTACCACTGAAGCTTTCTTT
TRBJ1-2,TRBV5-6,NA,NA,CASSSGGGFNYGYTF,TGTGCCAGCAGCTCGGGAGGTGGATTTAACTATGGCTACACCTTC
TRBJ1-6,TRBV5-6,NA,NA,CASSLRQFYNSPLHF,TGTGCCAGCAGCTTGAGGCAGTTCTATAATTCACCCCTCCACTTT
TRBJ1-2,TRBV15,TRBD1,NA,CATSREGQGVYGYTF,TGTGCCACCAGCAGAGAGGGACAGGGGGTCTATGGCTACACCTTC
TRBJ2-1,TRBV4-1,NA,NA,CASSQYSAGTTGPNEQFF,TGCGCCAGCAGCCAATACTCCGCAGGGACCACAGGCCCCAATGAGCAGTTCTTC
TRBJ2-7,TRBV18,TRBD1,NA,CASSHGTGRSYEQYF,TGTGCCAGCTCACACGGGACAGGGAGGAGCTACGAGCAGTACTTC
TRBJ1-2,TRBV5-4,TRBD1,NA,CASSKTGGDYGYTF,TGTGCCAGCAGCAAAACAGGGGGCGACTATGGCTACACCTTC
TRBJ2-2,TRBV19,TRBD1,NA,CASSRDRKNTGELFF,TGTGCCAGTAGTAGGGACAGAAAGAACACCGGGGAGCTGTTTTTT
TRBJ2-4,TRBV14,NA,once,CASSQLNIQYF,TGTGCCAGCAGTCAACTAAACATTCAGTACTTC
TRBJ2-2,TRBV5-4,TRBD2,NA,CASSPGGGRDTGELFF,TGTGCCAGCAGCCCCGGCGGGGGACGGGACACCGGGGAGCTGTTTTTT